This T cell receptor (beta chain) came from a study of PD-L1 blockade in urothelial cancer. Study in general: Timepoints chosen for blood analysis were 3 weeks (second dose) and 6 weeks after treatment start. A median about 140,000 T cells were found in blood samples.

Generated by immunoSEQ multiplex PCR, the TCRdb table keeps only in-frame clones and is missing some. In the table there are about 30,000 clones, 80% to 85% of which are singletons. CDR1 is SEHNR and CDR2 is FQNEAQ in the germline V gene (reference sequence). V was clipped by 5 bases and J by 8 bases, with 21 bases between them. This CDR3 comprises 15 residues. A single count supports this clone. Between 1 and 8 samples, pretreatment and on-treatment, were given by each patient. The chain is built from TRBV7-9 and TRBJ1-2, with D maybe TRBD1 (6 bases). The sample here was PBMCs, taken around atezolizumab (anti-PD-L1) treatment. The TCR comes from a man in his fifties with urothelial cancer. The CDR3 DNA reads TGTGCCAGCAGCCGACCCACAGGGAAAGAAGAAGGCTACACCTTC. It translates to CASSRPTGKEEGYTF. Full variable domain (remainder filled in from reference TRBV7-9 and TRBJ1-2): DTGVSQNPRHKITKRGQNVTFRCDPISEHNRLYWYRQTLGQGPEFLTYFQNEAQLEKSRLLSDRFSAERPKGSFSTLEIQRTEQGDSAMYLCASSRPTGKEEGYTFGSGTRLTVV.